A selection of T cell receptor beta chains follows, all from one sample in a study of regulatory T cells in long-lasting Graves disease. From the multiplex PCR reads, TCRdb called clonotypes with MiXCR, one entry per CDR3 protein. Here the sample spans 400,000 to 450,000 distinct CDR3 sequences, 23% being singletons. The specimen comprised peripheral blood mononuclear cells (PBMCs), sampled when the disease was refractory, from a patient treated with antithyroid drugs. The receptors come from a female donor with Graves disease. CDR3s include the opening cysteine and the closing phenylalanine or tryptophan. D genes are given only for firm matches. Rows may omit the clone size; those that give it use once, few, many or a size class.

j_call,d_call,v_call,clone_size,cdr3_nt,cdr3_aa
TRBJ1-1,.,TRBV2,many,TGTGCCAGCAGTGGGGTTGGGCCGAACACTGAAGCTTTCTTT,CASSGVGPNTEAFF
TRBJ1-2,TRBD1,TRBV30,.,TGTGCCTGGAGAGACCGGGACAGGGGCTTTCGGATTGGCTACACCTTC,CAWRDRDRGFRIGYTF
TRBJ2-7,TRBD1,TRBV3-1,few,TGTGCCAGCAGCCAAGGGGACAGTCGGTACGAGCAGTACTTC,CASSQGDSRYEQYF
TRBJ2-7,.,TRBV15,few,TGTGCCACCAGCAGGGCATCCGGGACCTTAATCTCAAGGGAGCAGTACTTC,CATSRASGTLISREQYF
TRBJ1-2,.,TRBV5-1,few,TGCGCCAGCAGTGAGATGGCCAACTATGGCTACACCTTC,CASSEMANYGYTF
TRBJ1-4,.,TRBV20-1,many,TGCAGTGTTTGGAGGACAGAGAATGAAAAACTGTTTTTT,CSVWRTENEKLFF
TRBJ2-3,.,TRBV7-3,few,TGTGCCAGCAGCCGTGCTCGGGATACGCAGTATTTT,CASSRARDTQYF
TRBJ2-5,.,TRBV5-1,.,TGCGCCAGCAGCTTCGCCACTAGCCAGGTTCCCGAGACCCAGTACTTC,CASSFATSQVPETQYF
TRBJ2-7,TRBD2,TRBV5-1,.,TGCGCCAGCAGCTTGGAGAAACTTAGCGGGAGGCCCCACGAGCAGTACTTC,CASSLEKLSGRPHEQYF
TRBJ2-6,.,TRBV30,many,TGTGCCAGAAACACGGGGTCTGGGGCCAACGTCCTGACTTTC,CARNTGSGANVLTF
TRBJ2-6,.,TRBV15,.,TGTGCCACCAGCAGAGATCTGGCCCTCTCTGGGGCCAACGTCCTGACTTTC,CATSRDLALSGANVLTF
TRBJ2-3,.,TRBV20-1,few,TGCAGTGTGGTACAGGTCACGGGTACGCAGTATTTT,CSVVQVTGTQYF
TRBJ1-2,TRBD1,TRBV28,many,TGTGCCAGCAGCTCGACAGGGGCACTTAACTATGGCTACACCTTC,CASSSTGALNYGYTF
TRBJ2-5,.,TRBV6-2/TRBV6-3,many,TGTGCCAGCAGTTACTCAGGGCATCCGGAAGAGACCCAGTACTTC,CASSYSGHPEETQYF
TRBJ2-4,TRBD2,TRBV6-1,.,TGTGCCAGCAGCAGACTAGCGGGGGACCGAGTAGCCAAAAACATTCAGTACTTC,CASSRLAGDRVAKNIQYF
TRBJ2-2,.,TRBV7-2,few,TGTGCCAGCAGCCAAGCCTCCGGGACCATCGGGGAGCTGTTTTTT,CASSQASGTIGELFF
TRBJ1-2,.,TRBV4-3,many,TGCGCCAGCAGCCAAGAAGGGCGGGGGCAAGGGACCTATGGCTACACCTTC,CASSQEGRGQGTYGYTF
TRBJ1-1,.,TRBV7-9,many,TGTGCCAGCAGCCCTGACGTACTGAACACTGAAGCTTTCTTT,CASSPDVLNTEAFF
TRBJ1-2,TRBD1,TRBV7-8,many,TGTGCCAGCAGCTCTGCGGACAGGAACTATGGCTACACCTTC,CASSSADRNYGYTF
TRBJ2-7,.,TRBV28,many,TGTGCCAGCGGAACTAGCAGCTTACTCTACGAGCAGTACTTC,CASGTSSLLYEQYF
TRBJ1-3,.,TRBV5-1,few,TGCGCCAGCAGCCAACCGGGGCCTGGAAACACCATATATTTT,CASSQPGPGNTIYF
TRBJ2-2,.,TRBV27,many,TGTGCCAGCAGCGGGTGGGACACCGGGGAGCTGTTTTTT,CASSGWDTGELFF
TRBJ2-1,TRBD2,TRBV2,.,TGTGCCAGCAGGTCCCGGTCTAGCGGGAGTTCTCTGAATGAGCAGTTCTTC,CASRSRSSGSSLNEQFF
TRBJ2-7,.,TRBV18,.,TGTGCCAGCTCGCGGGGCGCTCCGGAGAGCTACGAGCAGTACTTC,CASSRGAPESYEQYF
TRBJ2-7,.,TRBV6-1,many,TGTGCCAGCAGACTTTGGGAGAACTCCTACGAGCAGTACTTC,CASRLWENSYEQYF
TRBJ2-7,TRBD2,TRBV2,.,TGTGCCAGCAGCCAAGCAAACCCGGGAGGAGGCCAATACGAGCAGTACTTC,CASSQANPGGGQYEQYF
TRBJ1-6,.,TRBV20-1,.,TGCAGTGCTAGAGATCGGGGGGGGACTCACTTT,CSARDRGGTHF
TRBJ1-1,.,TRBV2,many,TGTGCCAGCAGGGGATCGGATGTAGGCACTGAAGCTTTCTTT,CASRGSDVGTEAFF
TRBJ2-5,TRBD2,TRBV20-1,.,TGCAGTGCTAGTAGCGGGAGGGCCCGAGAGACCCAGTACTTC,CSASSGRARETQYF
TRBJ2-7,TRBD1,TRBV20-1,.,TGCAGTGCTTCAAAACAGGGGAACACCGAATACGAGCAGTACTTC,CSASKQGNTEYEQYF
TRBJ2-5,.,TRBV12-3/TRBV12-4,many,TGTGCCAGCAGTTTAACTTGGTCTGGTCAGGAGACCCAGTACTTC,CASSLTWSGQETQYF
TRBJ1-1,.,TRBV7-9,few,TGTGCCAGCAGCTTACAAGACGGGGGGACTGAAGCTTTCTTT,CASSLQDGGTEAFF
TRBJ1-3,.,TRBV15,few,TGTGCCACCAGCAGAGGGGCGGTGAACGGAAACACCATATATTTT,CATSRGAVNGNTIYF
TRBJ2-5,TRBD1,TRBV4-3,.,TGCGCCAGCAGCCAAGATTTGTGGAGACAGGGACAAGAGACCCAGTACTTC,CASSQDLWRQGQETQYF
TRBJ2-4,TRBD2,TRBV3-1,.,TGTGCCAGCAGCCCCGCTAGCGGGAGGGGTAACATTCAGTACTTC,CASSPASGRGNIQYF
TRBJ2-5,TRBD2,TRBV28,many,TGTGCCAGCAACCCTCCGGGGGGGGAACCCCAAGAGACCCAGTACTTC,CASNPPGGEPQETQYF
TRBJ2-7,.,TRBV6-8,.,TGTGCCAGCAGCTCTGACGGGGGTTGCTCCTACGAGCAGTACTTC,CASSSDGGCSYEQYF
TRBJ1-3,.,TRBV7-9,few,TGTGCCAGCAGCTTTGGGGCTGTCTCTGGAAACACCATATATTTT,CASSFGAVSGNTIYF
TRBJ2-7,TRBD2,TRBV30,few,TGTGCCTGGAGTGGCCGGACTAGCGGGAGTTACGAGCAGTACTTC,CAWSGRTSGSYEQYF
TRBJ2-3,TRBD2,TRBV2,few,TGTGCCAGCAGACTAAGGACTAGCGGGAGATCAGATACGCAGTATTTT,CASRLRTSGRSDTQYF
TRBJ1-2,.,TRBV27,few,TGTGCCAGCAGTTTAAGTTACGAGGCTCCTTATGGCTACACCTTC,CASSLSYEAPYGYTF
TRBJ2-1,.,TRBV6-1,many,TGTGCCAGCAGTCCGGACGAGTACAATGAGCAGTTCTTC,CASSPDEYNEQFF
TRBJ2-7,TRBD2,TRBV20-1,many,TGCAGTGCTAGAGATGAGGCTAGCGGGAGGTACGAGCAGTACTTC,CSARDEASGRYEQYF
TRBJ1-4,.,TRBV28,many,TGTGCCAGCAGTTTATGGTCCCGTCCGAAGTCCGGCGAAAAACTGTTTTTT,CASSLWSRPKSGEKLFF
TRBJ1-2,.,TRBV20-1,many,TGCAGTGCAAGGGCCCGCCGTTTAGGGGGTGGCTATGGCTACACCTTC,CSARARRLGGGYGYTF
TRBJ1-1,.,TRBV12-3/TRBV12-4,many,TGTGCCAGCAGTTTCGGACCCTACATTGAAGCTTTCTTT,CASSFGPYIEAFF
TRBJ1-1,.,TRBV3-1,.,TGTGCCAGCGCCCGGCCGGGGGCAGTCGTAGCTTTCTTT,CASARPGAVVAFF
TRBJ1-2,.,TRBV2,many,TGTGCCAGCAGGATCTCCCTCAGGGCTGGCTACACCTTC,CASRISLRAGYTF
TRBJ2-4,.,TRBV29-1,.,TGCAGCGTTGAGGTCGGGAACATTCAGTACTTC,CSVEVGNIQYF
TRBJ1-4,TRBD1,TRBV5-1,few,TGCGCCAGCAGCTGGACAGGGTCCAATGAAAAACTGTTTTTT,CASSWTGSNEKLFF
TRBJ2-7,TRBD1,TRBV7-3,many,TGTGCCAGCAGCGTATCCGGGACAGAAGACTACGAGCAGTACTTC,CASSVSGTEDYEQYF
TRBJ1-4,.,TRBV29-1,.,TGCAGCGGTAAAGGGACGAGAAGGCTTAAAACTAATGAAAAACTGTTTTTT,CSGKGTRRLKTNEKLFF
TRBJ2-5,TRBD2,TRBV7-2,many,TGTGCCACCACCATAAGCGGGAGAGGGGAGACCCAGTACTTC,CATTISGRGETQYF
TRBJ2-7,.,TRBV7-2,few,TGTGCCAGCAGCTTATTTACGGGACTGAGTAACGAGCAGTACTTC,CASSLFTGLSNEQYF
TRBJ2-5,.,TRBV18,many,TGTGCCAGCTCACCACGGGCGGTCCAAGAGACCCAGTACTTC,CASSPRAVQETQYF